Listed below are T cell receptor beta chains from one sample, sequenced in a study of T cell responses to AZD1222 COVID-19 vaccine. Clones were read by immunoSEQ multiplex PCR, and TCRdb kept only the in-frame ones, dropping some. Among approximately 150,000 clones listed, about 91% were seen once. The starting material was peripheral blood, obtained 28 days after the second AZD1222 dose. The receptors derive from an adult who received the AZD1222 COVID-19 vaccine. Each CDR3 is given with its conserved first and last residue. Fields, in order: J gene, clone size, D gene, V gene, CDR3 protein, CDR3 DNA. D genes are given only for firm matches. The size field is filled for only some rows; it gives once, few, many or a size class.

J gene: TRBJ1-2
clone size: NA
D gene: NA
V gene: TRBV5-6
CDR3 protein: CASSPERQAGYTF
CDR3 DNA: TGTGCCAGCAGCCCCGAACGACAGGCCGGCTACACCTTC

J gene: TRBJ1-1
clone size: NA
D gene: NA
V gene: TRBV5-4
CDR3 protein: CASTSPTDNTEAFF
CDR3 DNA: TGTGCCAGCACCTCTCCGACAGATAACACTGAAGCTTTCTTT

J gene: TRBJ1-1
clone size: NA
D gene: NA
V gene: TRBV12-3/TRBV12-4
CDR3 protein: CASSRGGNTEAFF
CDR3 DNA: TGTGCCAGCTCCCGGGGGGGGAACACTGAAGCTTTCTTT

J gene: TRBJ2-2
clone size: NA
D gene: TRBD2
V gene: TRBV5-1
CDR3 protein: CASSPTSGGQNTGELFF
CDR3 DNA: TGCGCCAGCAGCCCGACTAGCGGGGGCCAGAACACCGGGGAGCTGTTTTTT

J gene: TRBJ2-6
clone size: NA
D gene: NA
V gene: TRBV7-9
CDR3 protein: CASRAGQASSGANVLTF
CDR3 DNA: TGTGCCAGCAGAGCGGGACAGGCCAGCTCTGGGGCCAACGTCCTGACTTTC

J gene: TRBJ1-4
clone size: NA
D gene: NA
V gene: TRBV5-1
CDR3 protein: CASSLEGVHNEKLFF
CDR3 DNA: TGCGCCAGCAGCTTGGAGGGGGTGCATAATGAAAAACTGTTTTTT

J gene: TRBJ2-7
clone size: NA
D gene: NA
V gene: TRBV18
CDR3 protein: CASSPRPANSYEQYF
CDR3 DNA: TGTGCCAGCTCACCCCGGCCGGCGAACTCCTACGAGCAGTACTTC

J gene: TRBJ1-4
clone size: NA
D gene: NA
V gene: TRBV7-8
CDR3 protein: CASSLVIAGSNEKLFF
CDR3 DNA: TGTGCCAGCAGCTTAGTGATAGCAGGGAGTAATGAAAAACTGTTTTTT

J gene: TRBJ1-6
clone size: NA
D gene: NA
V gene: TRBV5-6
CDR3 protein: CASSLGRADNSPLHF
CDR3 DNA: TGTGCCAGCAGCCTGGGTCGGGCAGATAATTCACCCCTCCACTTT

J gene: TRBJ1-1
clone size: NA
D gene: NA
V gene: TRBV7-9
CDR3 protein: CASSLARVTEAFF
CDR3 DNA: TGTGCCAGCAGCTTAGCCAGGGTCACTGAAGCTTTCTTT

J gene: TRBJ1-5
clone size: once
D gene: NA
V gene: TRBV7-7
CDR3 protein: CASSLGVNQPQHF
CDR3 DNA: TGTGCTAGCAGCTTGGGGGTCAATCAGCCCCAGCATTTT

J gene: TRBJ2-3
clone size: NA
D gene: TRBD2
V gene: TRBV10-3
CDR3 protein: CAIRAGRESDTQYF
CDR3 DNA: TGTGCCATCCGGGCAGGGAGGGAGTCAGATACGCAGTATTTT

J gene: TRBJ2-3
clone size: NA
D gene: NA
V gene: TRBV18
CDR3 protein: CASSLKDTQYF
CDR3 DNA: TGTGCCAGCTCTCTAAAAGATACGCAGTATTTT

J gene: TRBJ2-7
clone size: many
D gene: NA
V gene: TRBV7-7
CDR3 protein: CASSLGQGRSYEQYF
CDR3 DNA: TGTGCCAGCAGCTTAGGGCAGGGCAGATCCTACGAGCAGTACTTC

J gene: TRBJ2-7
clone size: NA
D gene: NA
V gene: TRBV21-1
CDR3 protein: CASQKPGIAGVYEQYF
CDR3 DNA: TGTGCCAGCCAGAAACCCGGGATAGCGGGGGTCTACGAGCAGTACTTC

J gene: TRBJ2-1
clone size: NA
D gene: NA
V gene: TRBV7-3
CDR3 protein: CASSPEGVYEQFF
CDR3 DNA: TGTGCCAGCAGCCCGGAAGGGGTGTATGAGCAGTTCTTC

J gene: TRBJ1-5
clone size: NA
D gene: NA
V gene: TRBV27
CDR3 protein: CASSWGGGRNQPQHF
CDR3 DNA: TGTGCCAGCAGTTGGGGGGGAGGGCGCAATCAGCCCCAGCATTTT

J gene: TRBJ2-7
clone size: NA
D gene: NA
V gene: TRBV2
CDR3 protein: CASSPFRGRSYEQYF
CDR3 DNA: TGTGCCAGCAGCCCTTTTCGGGGGCGCTCCTACGAGCAGTACTTC

J gene: TRBJ2-7
clone size: NA
D gene: NA
V gene: TRBV7-7
CDR3 protein: CASSPWDGSYEQYF
CDR3 DNA: TGTGCCAGCAGCCCCTGGGACGGCTCCTACGAGCAGTACTTC

J gene: TRBJ1-1
clone size: NA
D gene: NA
V gene: TRBV9
CDR3 protein: CASSATLDPVATEAFF
CDR3 DNA: TGTGCCAGCAGCGCCACCTTAGACCCCGTAGCCACTGAAGCTTTCTTT

J gene: TRBJ1-4
clone size: NA
D gene: NA
V gene: TRBV30
CDR3 protein: CAWSVGGEKLFF
CDR3 DNA: TGTGCCTGGAGTGTGGGGGGAGAAAAACTGTTTTTT

J gene: TRBJ1-1
clone size: few
D gene: NA
V gene: TRBV19
CDR3 protein: CASSTQGTGGEAFF
CDR3 DNA: TGTGCCAGTAGTACACAGGGAACCGGCGGTGAAGCTTTCTTT

J gene: TRBJ2-1
clone size: NA
D gene: TRBD2
V gene: TRBV11-2
CDR3 protein: CASSPTSGGFNEQFF
CDR3 DNA: TGTGCCAGCAGCCCGACTAGCGGGGGGTTCAATGAGCAGTTCTTC

J gene: TRBJ1-4
clone size: NA
D gene: NA
V gene: TRBV2
CDR3 protein: CASSEGRKIGGKLFF
CDR3 DNA: TGTGCCAGCAGTGAGGGGAGAAAGATCGGGGGAAAACTGTTTTTT

J gene: TRBJ2-7
clone size: NA
D gene: NA
V gene: TRBV7-6
CDR3 protein: CASSQNRDSYEQYF
CDR3 DNA: TGTGCCAGCAGCCAAAACCGGGACTCCTACGAGCAGTACTTC

J gene: TRBJ2-7
clone size: NA
D gene: TRBD1
V gene: TRBV6-5
CDR3 protein: CASSRDRGHEQYF
CDR3 DNA: TGTGCCAGCAGCCGTGACAGGGGCCACGAGCAGTACTTC

J gene: TRBJ1-5
clone size: NA
D gene: TRBD1
V gene: TRBV6-6
CDR3 protein: CAAGRQGSNQPQHF
CDR3 DNA: TGTGCCGCGGGGAGACAGGGGAGCAATCAGCCCCAGCATTTT

J gene: TRBJ1-5
clone size: NA
D gene: NA
V gene: TRBV5-1
CDR3 protein: CASSLVSNQPQHF
CDR3 DNA: TGCGCCAGCAGCTTGGTGTCTAACCAGCCCCAGCATTTT

J gene: TRBJ2-7
clone size: NA
D gene: NA
V gene: TRBV7-2
CDR3 protein: CASSSQGAYEQYF
CDR3 DNA: TGTGCCAGCAGCTCACAGGGCGCCTACGAGCAGTACTTC

J gene: TRBJ2-7
clone size: NA
D gene: TRBD1
V gene: TRBV5-1
CDR3 protein: CASSLSLRDSLREQYF
CDR3 DNA: TGCGCCAGCAGCTTGAGCCTCCGGGACAGTCTACGGGAGCAGTACTTC

J gene: TRBJ1-4
clone size: NA
D gene: NA
V gene: TRBV6-5
CDR3 protein: CASSPDVPGKLFF
CDR3 DNA: TGTGCCAGCAGTCCCGACGTCCCCGGAAAACTGTTTTTT